Each of the 31 T cell receptor beta chains below was sequenced from the same sample in a study of Ad26.COV2.S vaccination and SARS-CoV-2 variants (dated by TCRdb to the early 2020s). Sample treatment or condition, as interpreted from the label and publication: 15 to 20 received Ad26.COV2.S at low or high dose, single or two shots; about 5 received placebo; per-sample allocation not given. For vaccine and placebo recipients, the sequenced repertoires came from samples collected on day 63 after the first injection. Libraries were prepared through the immunoSEQ multiplex PCR assay. What TCRdb holds here is the immuneACCESS table cut down to in-frame rearrangements. Part of the clones is not present; checked against another copy, under half of the missing clones reflect an unresolved V gene, and the others are unexplained. The sample data list hundreds of thousands of clones, and about 91% of these were observed just once. The biggest ten clones account for 2.5% to 3% of the sample.

The specimen comprised peripheral blood, sampled in a trial of Ad26.COV2.S vaccine versus placebo. The receptors come from a person aged 18-65 years who received the Ad26.COV2.S COVID-19 vaccine or a placebo.

The chain joins TRBV7-8 to TRBJ2-3; perhaps TRBD1 as D (7 bases). Germline values: CDR1 SGHVS, CDR2 FQNEAQ. The CDR3 runs 16 residues. Trimming cost V 6 bases and J 1 base, with 17 bases left between them. The CDR3 DNA reads TGTGCCAGCAGTTCCCCCGGAGGGGGCGGCACAGATACGCAGTATTTT. This gives the protein CASSSPGGGGTDTQYF.

The rearrangement uses TRBV4-1 and TRBJ1-5; D possibly corresponds to TRBD1 (6 bases). Trimming pared 2 bases from V and 6 bases from J, leaving 23 bases between. The CDR3 consists of 18 residues. Germline CDR1 is MGHRA and CDR2 is YSYEKL. The CDR3 nucleotides read TGCGCCAGCAGCCAACCGGGACATCGGGCCTCCGGAGGTCAGCCCCAGCATTTT. It translates to CASSQPGHRASGGQPQHF.

V gene TRBV2 combines with J gene TRBJ1-4, with a weak D call TRBD1 (5 bases). V dropped 2 bases and J dropped 0 bases, with 10 bases sitting between them. The CDR3 consists of 16 residues. Germline assignment: CDR1 SNHLY and CDR2 FYNNEI. DNA for the CDR3: TGTGCCAGCAGTGAAAGGCAGGGCGCAACTAATGAAAAACTGTTTTTT. Translation: CASSERQGATNEKLFF.

This CDR3 is CSVEGGNSYGYTF. The CDR3 DNA reads as TGCAGCGTTGAAGGGGGCAACAGCTATGGCTACACCTTC. The chain couples TRBV29-1 to TRBJ1-2; a weak D match, TRBD1 (5 bases). The length of the CDR3 is 13 residues. Per germline, CDR1 SQVTM and CDR2 ANQGSEA. Trimming took 1 base from V and 4 from J, leaving 10 bases between them.

CDR3 residues: CASSSGTGSNEQYF. The CDR3 coding sequence is TGCGCCAGCAGCTCCGGGACAGGGTCCAACGAGCAGTACTTC. The V gene is TRBV5-1, the J gene TRBJ2-7; 9 bases line up with TRBD1. Per the germline V gene, CDR1 is SGHRS and CDR2 is YFSETQ. This CDR3 region has 14 residues. J gave up 5 bases and V 3 bases, and 6 bases lay outside the gene matches.

The genes are TRBV6-6 and TRBJ2-1; 11 positions agree with TRBD1. V lost 5 bases and J lost 8; bases outside the gene matches: 14. CDR1 MNHNY and CDR2 SVGAGI come from the germline V gene (reference sequence). There are 17 residues in the CDR3. The CDR3: CASSRRSDRGRLDEQFF. DNA of the CDR3: TGTGCCAGCAGTCGACGATCGGACAGGGGGCGCCTCGATGAGCAGTTCTTC.

On this clone itself: Its ends do not fully match the called genes, so a read error is possible. The chain has TRBV11-3 and TRBJ2-5, with 9 bases that match TRBD2. The CDR3 consists of 15 residues. In germline, CDR1 is SGHNT, CDR2 YENEEA. The CDR3, as DNA: TGTACCAGCAGCTTAGGGGCGGGAGGGGGAGAGACCCAGTACTTC. Translation: CTSSLGAGGGETQYF.

The chain couples TRBV5-1 to TRBJ1-1; no clear D gene. Germline assignment: CDR1 SGHRS and CDR2 YFSETQ. Trimming stripped 2 bases from V and 0 bases from J, with 11 bases between. There are 15 residues in the CDR3. CDR3 nucleotide sequence: TGCGCCAGCAGCTTAACTTTTTCATTGAACACTGAAGCTTTCTTT. Amino acids: CASSLTFSLNTEAFF.

V gene TRBV7-2 combines with J gene TRBJ2-5, with TRBD1 identical over 7 bases. Trimming at V came to 5 bases and at J to 2 bases, leaving 5 bases not matched to a gene. Germline V gene data show CDR1 as SGHTA and CDR2 as FQGNSA. CDR3 length: 14 amino acids. DNA for the CDR3: TGTGCCAGCAGCCTCGACAGGGATCAAGAGACCCAGTACTTC. Protein: CASSLDRDQETQYF.

The chain couples TRBV6-5 to TRBJ2-7, with a tentative D call TRBD1 (5 bases). The CDR3 covers 13 residues. V was trimmed by 0 bases and J by 5 bases, leaving 8 bases between them. Germline assignment: CDR1 MNHEY and CDR2 SVGAGI. CDR3 DNA: TGTGCCAGCAGTTACTCGACAGCTAACGAGCAGTACTTC. Translating gives CASSYSTANEQYF.

The rearrangement links TRBV19 to TRBJ2-1, with 9 bases matching TRBD1. The germline CDR1 and CDR2 sequences are LNHDA and SQIVND (reference sequence). The trim removed 6 bases at V and 3 bases at J, leaving 12 bases unmatched. The CDR3 consists of 17 residues. In DNA form, the CDR3 reads TGTGCCAGTAGAAAAAACAGGGGGCCGAGAGGCTACAATGAGCAGTTCTTC. Amino acid sequence: CASRKNRGPRGYNEQFF.

The chain couples TRBV5-4 to TRBJ2-5; D is possibly TRBD2 (5 bases). The CDR3 length is 15 residues. The germline V gene encodes CDR1 SGHNT and CDR2 YYREEE (reference sequence). Trimming cost V 0 bases and J 7 bases, with 16 bases left between them. The CDR3 loop is CASSLEGGSERTQYF. The CDR3 DNA reads as TGTGCCAGCAGCTTGGAGGGCGGGTCCGAACGGACCCAGTACTTC.

V gene TRBV19 combines with J gene TRBJ1-1; 9 bases are shared with TRBD1. Per germline, CDR1 LNHDA and CDR2 SQIVND (reference sequence). The CDR3 covers 13 residues. The J segment lost 12 bases and the V segment lost 4 bases, leaving 9 bases of the junction unmatched. The CDR3 sequence: CASSRTGAWLPFF. The DNA of the CDR3 is TGTGCCAGTAGTAGGACAGGGGCCTGGCTACCTTTCTTT.

V is TRBV7-3 and J is TRBJ1-4; D ambiguous. Germline CDR1 is SGHTA and CDR2 is FQGTGA. The CDR3 is made up of 13 amino acids. Trimming stripped 1 base from V and 8 bases from J, with 8 bases between. Written as DNA, the CDR3 is TGTGCCAGCAGCTTAAGGCGAGGGGAAAAACTGTTTTTT. Protein: CASSLRRGEKLFF.

V is TRBV11-3 and J is TRBJ2-1, with D hard to call. Germline assignment: CDR1 SGHNT and CDR2 YENEEA. Trimming removed 4 bases from V and 4 bases from J, with 8 bases in between. The CDR3 consists of 13 residues. The CDR3 sequence is CASSWNGYNEQFF. Here the CDR3 DNA reads TGTGCCAGCAGCTGGAATGGGTACAATGAGCAGTTCTTC.

Concerning this clone: Other DNA sequences in the same sample also yield this CDR3. J is TRBJ1-1 and V is TRBV12-3 or TRBV12-4, with 7 bases that match TRBD1. V trimming: 6 bases; J trimming: 5 bases; junction bases outside the gene matches: 6. The CDR3 contains 13 residues. In DNA form, the CDR3 reads TGTGCCAGCAGGCCAGGGGGGGGGACTGAAGCTTTCTTT. Its protein product is CASRPGGGTEAFF.

This clone was detected a few times. Other nucleotide sequences in the sample specify the same CDR3. CDR3 loop: CASSYSGEKLFF. Written as DNA, the CDR3 is TGTGCCAGCAGTTACTCCGGTGAAAAACTGTTTTTT. The chain has TRBV6-5 and TRBJ1-4, with no clear D. The CDR3 sequence is 12 residues long. The V end was cut by 0 bases, the J end by 7 bases, with 3 bases between. From germline, CDR1 is MNHEY and CDR2 SVGAGI.

V is TRBV11-2 and J is TRBJ1-3; D not certain. The CDR3 covers 17 residues. Germline-derived CDR1 and CDR2 are SGHAT and FQNNGV. Between the trimmed V and J ends, which lost 1 base and 0 bases, there was a span of 13 bases. The CDR3 DNA is TGTGCCAGCAGCTTAGTGGAAGCCGCTAGCTCTGGAAACACCATATATTTT. This sequence encodes CASSLVEAASSGNTIYF.

The rearrangement uses TRBV19 and TRBJ1-1, with a weak D call TRBD1 (5 bases). V was pared by 7 bases and J by 4 bases, with 16 bases between. Germline loops: CDR1 LNHDA, CDR2 SQIVND (reference sequence). This CDR3 is built from 14 residues. The CDR3 DNA reads as TGTGCCAGTAATCGTCAGGGAGTAAGCACTGAAGCTTTCTTT. Its translation: CASNRQGVSTEAFF.

The CDR3 is CASSYSSLYGSPLHF. The CDR3 DNA sequence: TGTGCCAGCAGTTACTCTTCCCTATACGGTTCACCCCTCCACTTT. The V call is TRBV6-2 or TRBV6-3, the J call TRBJ1-6; D remains unclear. In germline, CDR1 is MNHEY, CDR2 SVGEGT. The CDR3 is 15 amino acids. Trimming cost V 0 bases and J 9 bases, with 12 bases left between them.

This chain uses TRBV5-1 with TRBJ2-5; D is ambiguous. CDR3 size: 13 residues. Trimming cost V 0 bases and J 1 base, with 4 bases left between them. CDR1 and CDR2 from the germline V gene are SGHRS and YFSETQ. As DNA, the CDR3 is TGCGCCAGCAGCTTGGTTATCCAAGAGACCCAGTACTTC. Its protein is CASSLVIQETQYF. The entire variable domain, with the rest obtained from reference TRBV5-1 and TRBJ2-5, is as follows: KAGVTQTPRYLIKTRGQQVTLSCSPISGHRSVSWYQQTPGQGLQFLFEYFSETQRNKGNFPGRFSGRQFSNSRSEMNVSTLELGDSALYLCASSLVIQETQYFGPGTRLLVL.

V usage is TRBV30 and J usage is TRBJ1-5, with no clear D. Trimming stripped 0 bases from V and 3 bases from J, with 12 bases between. Germline assignment: CDR1 GTSNPN and CDR2 SVGIG (reference sequence). The CDR3 contains 15 residues. CDR3 bases: TGTGCCTGGAGTGTTGGTGGACGGTTCAATCAGCCCCAGCATTTT. Amino acids: CAWSVGGRFNQPQHF.

In its sample, this clone was seen a few times. At the DNA level, this CDR3 is encoded by other sequences in the same sample as well. The genes are TRBV27 and TRBJ2-2; D gene uncertain. Germline assignment: CDR1 MNHEY and CDR2 SMNVEV (reference sequence). V lost 6 bases to trimming and J lost 3 bases, with 5 bases between them. The length of the CDR3 is 12 residues. The CDR3 region has the DNA TGTGCCAGCAGGGAGTACACCGGGGAGCTGTTTTTT. Translated: CASREYTGELFF.

This clone has just a few counts. The chain is built from TRBV27 and TRBJ1-5; a possible D gene is TRBD1 (5 bases). Trimming left V 2 bases short and J 2 bases short, with 7 bases between. Germline assignment: CDR1 MNHEY and CDR2 SMNVEV (reference sequence). This CDR3 spans 14 amino acids. CDR3 in amino acids: CASSLQGRNQPQHF. DNA of the CDR3: TGTGCCAGCAGTTTACAGGGACGCAATCAGCCCCAGCATTTT.

V and J are TRBV27 and TRBJ2-1; no firm D call. The length of the CDR3 is 13 residues. Germline CDR1 reads MNHEY; CDR2 reads SMNVEV (reference sequence). V shed 5 bases and J shed 7 bases, with 12 bases lying between them. CDR3 nucleotide sequence: TGTGCCAGCAGTGCCGACTTGGGAAATGAGCAGTTCTTC. It codes for CASSADLGNEQFF.

This chain links TRBV29-1 with TRBJ1-2; no clear D gene. Trimming removed 4 bases from V and 1 base from J, with 10 bases in between. From germline, CDR1 is SQVTM and CDR2 ANQGSEA. The CDR3 sequence is 13 residues long. CDR3 residues: CSVVGLFNYGYTF. The CDR3 DNA reads TGCAGCGTTGTAGGGCTGTTTAACTATGGCTACACCTTC.

The rearrangement joins TRBV12-3 or TRBV12-4 to TRBJ1-4; D remains ambiguous. V shed 3 bases and J shed 4 bases, with 3 bases lying between them. The CDR3 is 12 amino acids. CDR3 sequence (DNA): TGTGCCAGCAGTTTGAATAATGAAAAACTGTTTTTT. The encoded protein is CASSLNNEKLFF.

The gene calls are TRBV11-2 and TRBJ2-3; no clear D. V was trimmed by 1 base and J by 4 bases, leaving 3 bases between them. This CDR3 is 12 amino acids long. CDR1 is SGHAT and CDR2 is FQNNGV in the germline V gene. In DNA, the CDR3 is TGTGCCAGCAGCTTAGTAGCAGATACGCAGTATTTT. Its translation is CASSLVADTQYF.

The rearrangement uses TRBV28 and TRBJ2-7; tentative D call: TRBD2 (6 bases). This CDR3 contains 12 residues. In germline, CDR1 is MDHEN, CDR2 SYDVKM. Trimming left V 7 bases short and J 12 bases short, with 19 bases between. The CDR3 spells CASTSRDSAWYV. CDR3 DNA: TGTGCCAGCACCTCCCGGGACTCCGCGTGGTACGTC.

The chain links TRBV7-2 to TRBJ2-7; 9 bases are shared with TRBD1. The V and J ends lost 7 bases and 0 bases, in that order; junction bases with no gene match: 7. The CDR3 contains 15 residues. Germline values: CDR1 SGHTA, CDR2 FQGNSA. The CDR3 loop is CASTLDRGSSYEQYF. Written as DNA, the CDR3 is TGTGCCAGCACCCTTGACAGGGGGTCCTCCTACGAGCAGTACTTC.

The rearrangement joins TRBV7-9 to TRBJ2-3; weak D call: TRBD2 (5 bases). Trimming cost V 2 bases and J 8 bases, with 17 bases left between them. CDR3 length: 15 amino acids. The germline V gene has CDR1 SEHNR and CDR2 FQNEAQ (reference sequence). This CDR3 is CASSLSGNYYSTQYF. CDR3 sequence (DNA): TGTGCCAGCAGCTTAAGCGGAAATTACTATTCTACGCAGTATTTT.